This T cell receptor beta chain emerged from a study of vaccination effects on CD4 cells after COVID-19 (dated by TCRdb to between 2021 and 2022). About the study as a whole: Across the study, the median time from the second dose to post-vaccine sampling was 72 days (range 14 to 241). The Oncomine TCR Beta short-read assay on an Illumina iSeq 100 was used to sequence cultures from other donors in the study. The full study included some eleven COVID-19 convalescent patients and a few SARS-CoV-2-naive healthy vaccine recipients. SARS-CoV-2 spike-specific CD4+ TCR repertoires from before and after mRNA vaccination were compared in COVID-19 convalescent patients and in infection-naive vaccine recipients. On the study overall, not on this receptor specifically: Only a small number of convalescent patients were included, and no early post-infection timepoints were available, which limited the study. Clones induced by infection and clones induced by vaccination both contracted markedly at late timepoints after vaccination, which fits with T cell responses waning over time. Among healthy vaccine recipients, nearly all vaccine-induced clones were SARS-CoV-2 mono-reactive, and just 1 of 255 was cross-reactive with common cold coronaviruses.

The protocol used for the library was the immunoSEQ multiplex PCR assay. DNA from the cultured, isolated CD4+ T cells was subjected to TCR beta CDR3 sequencing. The study's processing was this. The analysis removed non-productive TCR sequences, trimmed reads to the CDR3 region, and retained only CDR3s that were 7 or more amino acids long. Antigen-specific clonotypes were identified using the MANAFEST web app by comparison of expansion in peptide wells against reference cultures. To be called positive, a clone needed expansion at FDR<0.05 compared with the reference and with all other wells, an odds ratio greater than 5, and a frequency greater than 0.1% in two replicate wells. A clonotype was defined as cross-reactive if the clonotype was significantly expanded both in SARS-CoV-2 spike wells and in at least one common cold coronavirus spike condition. CDR3 similarity was assessed by Levenshtein distance with the stringdist R package, and unrooted trees were built with ape in R 3.6.1. In its TCRdb copy, this immuneACCESS table keeps in-frame sequences only and misses some clones. Where compared with another copy, unresolved V genes explain less than half of these, and the others have no known cause. That table is the source of V, J and clone size, and D and trimming were worked out from the DNA. The sample table contains just under 60,000 clones; only one count was recorded for around 80% of them. The ten top clones hold roughly 2% of the sample.

To identify antigen-specific CD4+ T cell clonotypes by their expansion, the ViraFEST assay first stimulated PBMC with viral peptide pools and then applied TCR sequencing. After less than 13 days of culture, CD4+ T cells were isolated with the EasySep CD4+ T cell isolation kit. Each participant received two doses of an mRNA SARS-CoV-2 vaccine, either BNT162b2 or mRNA-1273. None of the healthy vaccine recipients had a prior SARS-CoV-2 infection, which was confirmed by nucleocapsid antibody tests that came back negative both before and after vaccination. Approximately 2 million PBMC per well were cultured with roughly 10 ug/ml peptides in IMDM containing around 5% human AB serum, approximately 10 IU/ml IL-2 and gentamicin. On days 3 and 7, half of the culture medium was replaced with fresh IL-2-containing medium. Unless otherwise noted, each peptide stimulation condition was cultured in triplicate wells. PBMC were separated from whole blood using Ficoll-Paque Plus gradient centrifugation and were then either cryopreserved at -140C or used fresh. The overlapping peptide pools covered the spike proteins of SARS-CoV-2 and of the common cold coronaviruses HCoV-NL63, HCoV-OC43 and HCoV-229E. The QIAamp micro DNA kit was used to extract genomic DNA from the cultured CD4+ T cells.

This clone was seen a handful of times. This receptor's antigen is unknown. One base away there is no much larger clone; base qualities are not given. This TCR was recovered from a human donor who received a COVID-19 vaccine. The material sequenced was CD4+ T cells from PBMCs cultured with HCoV-OC43 spike peptides, taken after COVID-19 vaccination. Read against the paper, the sample's cell subset or site label means: HCoV-OC43 spike overlapping peptide pool stimulation.

CDR3 region: CASSPRDFGLANYGYTF. In nucleotide form, the sequence is TGTGCCAGCAGTCCACGGGACTTCGGTTTAGCTAACTATGGCTACACCTTC. The chain is made from TRBV27 and TRBJ1-2; tentative D gene TRBD1, with 5 bases matching. The V and J ends are trimmed by 5 bases and 0 bases, leaving 19 bases between them. Its CDR3 holds 17 amino acids, cysteine through phenylalanine. The DNA shown is the 51-base CDR3, in frame from base 1. The germline V gene (reference sequence) specifies MNHEY as CDR1 and SMNVEV as CDR2.